What follows are 14 T cell receptor beta chains derived from one specimen sequenced in a study of CD8+ T cells in alopecia areata. Stated treatment: oral pan-JAK inhibitor, 5-10 mg twice daily. TCR sequencing used cDNA made by reverse transcription of extracted RNA. Clones were sequenced by immunoSEQ multiplex PCR, and TCRdb holds only the in-frame ones, with some missing. The table shows over 95,000 clones, with 55% to 60% occurring only once. The sample in question was CD4+ T cells sorted from blood, obtained at week 24, from a patient treated with tofacitinib. The receptors were gathered from a human donor with alopecia areata.

Note on this clone: The junction shows a germline mismatch at one end, possibly a read error. Other nucleotide sequences in the sample specify the same CDR3. The chain recombines TRBV7-7 with TRBJ2-5, with D tentatively TRBD1 (6 bases). The CDR3 runs 13 residues. The germline V gene encodes CDR1 SSHAT and CDR2 FNYEAQ (reference sequence). The CDR3 DNA follows: TGTGCTAGCAGCTCAGGACAGCAAGAGACCCAGTACTTC. The encoded protein is CASSSGQQETQYF.

CDR3 bases: TGTGCCAGCAGCTTAAGTAGCAATCAGCCCCAGCATTTT. Translation: CASSLSSNQPQHF. The gene calls are TRBV11-1 and TRBJ1-5; no definite D call. V was shortened by 2 bases and J by 0 bases, with 2 bases between the two germline ends. The CDR3 spans 13 residues. Germline values: CDR1 SGHAT, CDR2 FQDESV (reference sequence).

This chain links TRBV6-1 with TRBJ2-3, with D possibly TRBD2 on 5 matching bases. Trimming took off 2 bases at V and 6 bases at J, with 6 bases between the two ends. From germline, CDR1 is MNHNS and CDR2 SASEGT. The CDR3 length is 12 residues. CDR3 protein: CASSEREDTQYF. The CDR3, as DNA: TGTGCCAGCAGTGAAAGGGAGGATACGCAGTATTTT.

The rearrangement uses TRBV9 and TRBJ1-1; the D is unclear. Trimming removed 0 bases at V and 1 base at J, with 7 bases between. Germline assignment: CDR1 SGDLS and CDR2 YYNGEE. This CDR3 has 14 residues. CDR3 bases: TGTGCCAGCAGCGTAGCTACCGGGAACACTGAAGCTTTCTTT. Translation gives CASSVATGNTEAFF.

This rearrangement joins TRBV10-3 to TRBJ2-7; possible D gene TRBD2, 5 bases. Trimming left V 10 bases short and J 2 bases short, with 12 bases between. This CDR3 has 12 amino acids. CDR1 and CDR2 (germline): ENHRY, SYGVKD. The CDR3: CASSDYTYEQYF. The CDR3 nucleotides are TGTGCCAGCAGCGACTACACCTACGAGCAGTACTTC.

The V call is TRBV11-2, the J call TRBJ2-5, with 7 bases lining up with TRBD2. The trim removed 1 base at V and 4 bases at J, leaving 9 bases unmatched. The CDR3 runs to 16 residues. The V gene's germline CDR1 is SGHAT and CDR2 FQNNGV. This CDR3 reads CASSLVWGPSGETQYF. The DNA of the CDR3 is TGTGCCAGCAGCTTAGTTTGGGGCCCTAGCGGAGAGACCCAGTACTTC.

The chain employs TRBV15 and TRBJ1-1, with 7 bases fitting TRBD1. Germline V gives CDR1 LNHNV, CDR2 YYDKDF (reference sequence). This CDR3 comprises 13 residues. Trimming took 5 bases from V and 4 from J; bases not matched to a gene: 4. CDR3 residues: CATSGAGGTEAFF. The DNA of the CDR3 is TGTGCCACCAGCGGCGCAGGGGGCACTGAAGCTTTCTTT.

This clone turned up a few times. The chain carries TRBV30 and TRBJ1-2; 8 positions agree with TRBD1. The CDR3 has 12 residues. Germline values: CDR1 GTSNPN, CDR2 SVGIG (reference sequence). The V segment lost 5 bases and the J segment 8 bases; nucleotides outside the gene matches: 7. In DNA form, the CDR3 reads TGTGCCTGGTCCTCAGGGGGCGTGGGCTACACCTTC. This encodes CAWSSGGVGYTF.

V usage is TRBV5-1 and J usage is TRBJ2-4; TRBD1 agrees at 7 bases. Losses at the gene ends were 5 bases for V and 0 bases for J; bases not matched to a gene: 8. CDR1 and CDR2 (germline): SGHRS, YFSETQ. There are 16 residues in the CDR3. CDR3 residues: CASSSQGILAKNIQYF. DNA for the CDR3: TGCGCCAGCAGTTCACAGGGGATCCTAGCCAAAAACATTCAGTACTTC.

The V and J genes are TRBV29-1 and TRBJ1-2; 8 bases match TRBD1. This CDR3 is built from 17 residues. Per the germline V gene, CDR1 is SQVTM and CDR2 is ANQGSEA. With 7 bases clipped from V and 0 bases from J, the junction kept 16 bases outside the gene matches. CDR3: CSAHRGTGGPSNYGYTF. CDR3 bases: TGCAGCGCCCATAGGGGGACAGGCGGACCCTCTAACTATGGCTACACCTTC. The full variable domain, completed using reference TRBV29-1 and TRBJ1-2, is SAVISQKPSRDICQRGTSLTIQCQVDSQVTMMFWYRQQPGQSLTLIATANQGSEATYESGFVIDKFPISRPNLTFSTLTVSNMSPEDSSIYLCSAHRGTGGPSNYGYTFGSGTRLTVV.

This chain connects TRBV9 to TRBJ2-7, with D maybe TRBD2 (5 bases). Germline loops: CDR1 SGDLS, CDR2 YYNGEE. This CDR3 has 15 residues. The V and J ends lost 0 bases and 10 bases respectively, with 20 bases between them. The CDR3 DNA is TGTGCCAGCAGCGTAGGGGGAGACGGGTTAGCAGGACAGTACTTC. Amino acid sequence: CASSVGGDGLAGQYF.

V gene TRBV20-1 combines with J gene TRBJ1-2; D gene ambiguous. From germline, CDR1 is DFQATT and CDR2 SNEGSKA (reference sequence). V lost 0 bases and J lost 4, with 3 bases in between. The CDR3 is 11 amino acids. CDR3 in amino acids: CSARERYGYTF. The CDR3 DNA reads as TGCAGTGCTAGAGAGCGCTATGGCTACACCTTC.

This clone was seen a handful of times. The V and J genes are TRBV7-9 and TRBJ1-4; D is perhaps TRBD1 (5 bases). The CDR3 sequence is 17 residues long. V gave up 4 bases and J gave up 3 bases, with 18 bases separating them. From germline, CDR1 is SEHNR and CDR2 FQNEAQ (reference sequence). The CDR3 DNA reads TGTGCCAGCAGCTCCCTTGACGGGGGGTCGGCTAATGAAAAACTGTTTTTT. It translates to CASSSLDGGSANEKLFF.

The genes are TRBV30 and TRBJ2-3, with no clear D. CDR3 length equals 11 residues. Deletions cut 2 bases from V and 6 bases from J, with 6 bases between. CDR1 and CDR2 (germline): GTSNPN, SVGIG (reference sequence). The CDR3 reads CAWSQSDTQYF. The CDR3 nucleotides read TGTGCCTGGAGTCAATCTGATACGCAGTATTTT.